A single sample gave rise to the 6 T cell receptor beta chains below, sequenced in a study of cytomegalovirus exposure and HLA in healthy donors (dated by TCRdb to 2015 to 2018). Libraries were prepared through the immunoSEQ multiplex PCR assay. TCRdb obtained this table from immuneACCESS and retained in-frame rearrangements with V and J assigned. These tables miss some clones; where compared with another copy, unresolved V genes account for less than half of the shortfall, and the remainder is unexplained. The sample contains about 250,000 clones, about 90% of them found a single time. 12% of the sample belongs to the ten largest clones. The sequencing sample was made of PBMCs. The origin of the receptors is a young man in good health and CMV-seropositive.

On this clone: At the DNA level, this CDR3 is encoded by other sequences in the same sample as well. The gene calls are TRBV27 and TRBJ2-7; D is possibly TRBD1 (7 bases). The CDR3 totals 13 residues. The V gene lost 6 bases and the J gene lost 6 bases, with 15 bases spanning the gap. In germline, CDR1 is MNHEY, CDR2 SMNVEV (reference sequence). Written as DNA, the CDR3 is TGTGCCAGCAGCCTCCAGGGGGGTAGCGAGCAGTACTTC. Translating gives CASSLQGGSEQYF.

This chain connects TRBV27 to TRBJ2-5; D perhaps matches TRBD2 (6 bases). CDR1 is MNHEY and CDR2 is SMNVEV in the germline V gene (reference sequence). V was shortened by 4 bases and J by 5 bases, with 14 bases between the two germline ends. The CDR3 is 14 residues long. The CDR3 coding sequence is TGTGCCAGCAGTTCCCTACTCCGGGAGGAGACCCAGTACTTC. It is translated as CASSSLLREETQYF.

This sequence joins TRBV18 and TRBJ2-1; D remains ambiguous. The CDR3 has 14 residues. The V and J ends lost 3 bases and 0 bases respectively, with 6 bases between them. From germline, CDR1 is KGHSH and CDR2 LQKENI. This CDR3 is CASSPLSSYNEQFF. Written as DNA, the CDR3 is TGTGCCAGCTCACCTCTTAGCTCCTACAATGAGCAGTTCTTC. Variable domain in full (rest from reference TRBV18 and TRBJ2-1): NAGVMQNPRHLVRRRGQEARLRCSPMKGHSHVYWYRQLPEEGLKFMVYLQKENIIDESGMPKERFSAEFPKEGPSILRIQQVVRGDSAAYFCASSPLSSYNEQFFGPGTRLTVL.

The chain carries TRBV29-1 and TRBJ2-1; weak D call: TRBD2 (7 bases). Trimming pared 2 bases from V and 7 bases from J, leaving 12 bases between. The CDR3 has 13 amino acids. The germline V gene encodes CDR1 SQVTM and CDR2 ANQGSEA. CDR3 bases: TGCAGCGTTGAACTAGGGAGGGGGAATGAGCAGTTCTTC. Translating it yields CSVELGRGNEQFF.

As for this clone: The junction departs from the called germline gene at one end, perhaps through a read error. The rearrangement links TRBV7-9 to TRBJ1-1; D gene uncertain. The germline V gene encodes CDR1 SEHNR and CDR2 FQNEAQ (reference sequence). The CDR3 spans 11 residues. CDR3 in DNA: TGTGCCAGCAGCTCGGAGGGTTACGAAATCTTT. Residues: CASSSEGYEIF.

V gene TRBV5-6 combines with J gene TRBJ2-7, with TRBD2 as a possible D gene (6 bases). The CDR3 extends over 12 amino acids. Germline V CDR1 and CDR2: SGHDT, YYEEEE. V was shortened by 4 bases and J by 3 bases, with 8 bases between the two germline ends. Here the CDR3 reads CASSRRGYEQYF. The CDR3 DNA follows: TGTGCCAGCAGCCGGAGGGGCTACGAGCAGTACTTC.